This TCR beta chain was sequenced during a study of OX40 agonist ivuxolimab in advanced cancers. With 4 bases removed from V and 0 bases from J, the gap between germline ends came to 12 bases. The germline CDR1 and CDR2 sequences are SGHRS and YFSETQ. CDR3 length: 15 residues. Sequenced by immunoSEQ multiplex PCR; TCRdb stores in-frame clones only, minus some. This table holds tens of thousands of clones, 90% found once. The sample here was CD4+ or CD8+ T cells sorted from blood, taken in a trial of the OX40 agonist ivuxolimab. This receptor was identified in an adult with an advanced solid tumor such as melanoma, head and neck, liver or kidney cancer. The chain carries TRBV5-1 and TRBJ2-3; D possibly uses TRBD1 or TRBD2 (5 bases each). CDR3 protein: CASSPGASSTDTQYF. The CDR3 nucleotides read TGCGCCAGCAGCCCCGGGGCCTCTAGCACAGATACGCAGTATTTT.